A single sample gave rise to the 25 T cell receptor beta chains below, sequenced in a study of T cells in Graves' hyperthyroidism and ophthalmopathy. Researchers amplified the TCR beta CDR3 regions from RNA transcripts. HTBI primers drove first-round RT-PCR of the TCR CDR3. TCRdb used MiXCR to reprocess the multiplex PCR reads, holding one entry per CDR3 protein. Of 350,000 to 450,000 distinct CDR3 sequences in the sample, more than 12% were seen once. The sample was blood. The origin of the receptors is a man aged 50-60 years with Graves' ophthalmopathy.

This chain links TRBV7-9 with TRBJ2-7; 15 positions match TRBD2. After removal of 5 bases from V and 5 bases from J, the junction contained 10 bases not matched to a gene. Germline assignment: CDR1 SEHNR and CDR2 FQNEAQ (reference sequence). This CDR3 is 17 amino acids long. The CDR3 region has the DNA TGTGCCAGCAGCCAGGGGACTAGCGGGAGGCTCGGGAACGAGCAGTACTTC. Its translation: CASSQGTSGRLGNEQYF.

This chain connects TRBV10-1 to TRBJ1-2; D gene uncertain. Germline CDR1 reads WNHNN; CDR2 reads SYGVQD (reference sequence). The CDR3 covers 13 residues. Trimming stripped 6 bases from V and 7 bases from J, with 15 bases between. CDR3 protein: CASSPERERGYTF. The CDR3 coding sequence is TGCGCCAGCAGCCCAGAACGTGAGCGTGGCTACACCTTC.

This clonotype appeared many times. The chain recombines TRBV3-1 with TRBJ2-1; D gene uncertain. V was clipped by 1 base and J by 0 bases, with 10 bases between them. CDR3 size: 16 residues. Germline CDR1 LGHDT, CDR2 YNNKEL (reference sequence). The CDR3 reads CASSQAVSSSYNEQFF. The CDR3 nucleotides are TGTGCCAGCAGCCAAGCCGTTAGTAGCTCCTACAATGAGCAGTTCTTC.

This clonotype was observed at least ten times. The CDR3 nucleotides read TGTGCCAGCACCCTGGGGGGGGGCGACTATGGCTACACCTTC. Translated, it gives CASTLGGGDYGYTF. The rearrangement links TRBV28 to TRBJ1-2; D perhaps matches TRBD1 (6 bases). CDR3 size: 14 residues. Trimming took 7 bases from V and 3 from J, leaving 15 bases between them. Germline V gene lookup returns CDR1 MDHEN and CDR2 SYDVKM.

Ten or more counts support this clonotype. The chain is built from TRBV20-1 and TRBJ1-5; D remains ambiguous. V was pared by 1 base and J by 5 bases, with 12 bases between. Germline V CDR1 and CDR2: DFQATT, SNEGSKA (reference sequence). The CDR3 extends over 14 amino acids. The CDR3 region is CSARASSSDQPQHF. In DNA form, the CDR3 reads TGCAGTGCTAGAGCCTCCTCATCCGATCAGCCCCAGCATTTT.

The rearrangement links TRBV14 to TRBJ2-1; TRBD2 aligns across 7 bases. Trimming at V came to 4 bases and at J to 8 bases, leaving 17 bases not matched to a gene. The CDR3 has 17 residues. Germline V gene data show CDR1 as SGHDN and CDR2 as FVKESK. The CDR3 bases are TGTGCCAGCAGCCCAGAGGTGTTAGCGGGTCTCCGGGATGAGCAGTTCTTC. Encoded protein: CASSPEVLAGLRDEQFF.

The sample holds many counts of this clonotype. This chain uses TRBV28 with TRBJ1-2; D uncertain. Per the germline V gene, CDR1 is MDHEN and CDR2 is SYDVKM. Trimming removed 5 bases from V and 2 bases from J, with 6 bases in between. This CDR3 has 12 amino acids. The CDR3: CASSGVNYGYTF. In DNA, the CDR3 is TGTGCCAGCAGTGGTGTGAACTATGGCTACACCTTC.

The chain is built from TRBV11-2 and TRBJ2-5; 14 nucleotides match TRBD2. This CDR3 is 19 amino acids long. CDR1 SGHAT and CDR2 FQNNGV come from the germline V gene. Germline trimming cut 0 bases from V and 2 bases from J; bases unmatched to any gene: 8. CDR3 sequence reads: CASSLDRGLAGVEQETQYF. Here the CDR3 DNA reads TGTGCCAGCAGCTTAGATCGGGGACTAGCGGGAGTAGAACAAGAGACCCAGTACTTC.

With respect to this clonotype: This could be a read error, since a much larger clone is one nucleotide away. V is TRBV30 and J is TRBJ2-2; TRBD2 agrees at 10 bases. Germline CDR1 and CDR2: GTSNPN and SVGIG (reference sequence). The CDR3 length is 21 residues. The CDR3 protein is CAWSDPWGSSGRVSNTEELFF. In nucleotides, the CDR3 is TGTGCCTGGAGCGACCCCTGGGGGTCTAGCGGGAGAGTCTCGAACACCGAGGAGCTGTTTTTT. The complete variable domain, with remaining parts taken from reference TRBV30 and TRBJ2-2, reads SQTIHQWPATLVQPVGSPLSLECTVEGTSNPNLYWYRQAAGRGLQLLFYSVGIGQISSEVPQNLSASRPQDRQFILSSKKLLLSDSGFYLCAWSDPWGSSGRVSNTEELFFGEGSRLTVL.

This clonotype was counted at least ten times. The V call is TRBV28, the J call TRBJ2-7; 11 nucleotides align to TRBD2. Germline assignment: CDR1 MDHEN and CDR2 SYDVKM. The J segment lost 4 bases and the V segment lost 5 bases, leaving 7 bases of the junction unmatched. This CDR3 comprises 15 residues. DNA for the CDR3: TGTGCCAGCAGTCCACTCGGGACTAGCGGATACGAGCAGTACTTC. It specifies CASSPLGTSGYEQYF.

CDR3 coding DNA: TGCAGTGCTAGAAGCTCTTGGTTACGGCCCCAGCATTTT. It codes for CSARSSWLRPQHF. J is TRBJ1-5 and V is TRBV20-1; D unclear. Germline CDR1 reads DFQATT; CDR2 reads SNEGSKA (reference sequence). The CDR3 contains 13 residues. V lost 2 bases, J lost 9 bases, and 14 bases lay in between.

In the case of this clonotype: Given a much more abundant clone one base away, this may be a read error. The rearrangement joins TRBV6-1 to TRBJ1-1; possibly TRBD1 for D (6 bases). The CDR3 consists of 13 residues. Germline lookup yields CDR1 MNHNS and CDR2 SASEGT. This chain's CDR3 is CASRDRTNTETLF. In DNA, the CDR3 is TGTGCCAGCAGAGACAGGACCAACACTGAAACTCTCTTT.

This clonotype occurred many times. This chain joins TRBV28 and TRBJ2-7, with D possibly matching TRBD1 (6 bases). This CDR3 spans 16 amino acids. With 4 bases removed from V and 3 bases from J, the gap between germline ends came to 19 bases. CDR1 is MDHEN and CDR2 is SYDVKM in the germline V gene. DNA for the CDR3: TGTGCCAGCAGTTCCAGGACAGACGCCCCGAGCTACGAGCAGTACTTC. It yields the protein CASSSRTDAPSYEQYF.

This clonotype has at least ten counts. This sequence joins TRBV6-5 and TRBJ2-7, with 8 bases identical to TRBD1. The V gene end was trimmed by 0 bases and the J gene end by 12 bases; junction bases not matched to a gene: 1. The germline V gene has CDR1 MNHEY and CDR2 SVGAGI. The CDR3 loop spans 11 amino acids. CDR3 nucleotide sequence: TGTGCCAGCAGTTACTCGGGACAGGCGTACTTC. It specifies CASSYSGQAYF.

CDR3 sequence: CASSAGQDFGYTF. In DNA form, the CDR3 reads TGCGCCAGCAGTGCCGGACAAGACTTTGGCTACACCTTC. V is TRBV10-1 and J is TRBJ1-2; a possible D gene is TRBD1 (5 bases). This CDR3 region has 13 residues. The germline V gene has CDR1 WNHNN and CDR2 SYGVQD (reference sequence). The ends were cut back, 4 bases at V and 7 bases at J, with 13 bases in the middle.

Many counts were recorded for this clonotype. Here the CDR3 reads CSAPLASGAYEQYF. DNA of the CDR3: TGCAGTGCCCCCTTGGCTAGCGGAGCCTACGAGCAGTACTTC. The gene calls are TRBV20-1 and TRBJ2-7; 7 bases align to TRBD2. CDR3 length: 14 residues. V trimming: 6 bases; J trimming: 2 bases; junction bases outside the gene matches: 10. Germline V lookup: CDR1 DFQATT, CDR2 SNEGSKA (reference sequence).

In its sample, this clonotype was seen many times. The V gene is TRBV7-9, the J gene TRBJ2-3, with D possibly TRBD1 on 7 matching bases. Trimming pared 5 bases from V and 4 bases from J, leaving 10 bases between. This CDR3 comprises 13 residues. The germline V gene has CDR1 SEHNR and CDR2 FQNEAQ (reference sequence). CDR3 DNA sequence: TGTGCCAGCAGCCAGGGGGGTGCAGATACGCAGTATTTT. It yields the protein CASSQGGADTQYF.

This clonotype was seen ten or more times. The chain couples TRBV2 to TRBJ2-1; 9 bases line up with TRBD2. V was clipped by 0 bases and J by 7 bases; unmatched bases: 13. The CDR3 runs to 18 residues. Germline V gene lookup returns CDR1 SNHLY and CDR2 FYNNEI. CDR3 in DNA: TGTGCCAGCAGTGAAGCGCTTGGAAGGAGCGGGAGGATTAATGAGCAGTTCTTC. It is translated as CASSEALGRSGRINEQFF.

This clonotype came up a few times. The chain carries TRBV5-1 and TRBJ2-6; TRBD2 is a possible D gene (5 bases). Germline V lookup: CDR1 SGHRS, CDR2 YFSETQ. Between the trimmed V and J ends, which lost 0 bases and 0 bases, there was a span of 10 bases. CDR3 size: 17 residues. The CDR3, as DNA: TGCGCCAGCAGCTTGGTTGCGGGTGGCTCTGGGGCCAACGTCCTGACTTTC. It encodes CASSLVAGGSGANVLTF.

V usage is TRBV5-8 and J usage is TRBJ1-1; D is perhaps TRBD1 (6 bases). Germline CDR1 SGHTS, CDR2 YDEGEE. V was pared by 4 bases and J by 5 bases, with 12 bases between. This CDR3 has 13 amino acids. The chain's CDR3 is CASSKGGWTEAFF. As DNA, the CDR3 is TGTGCCAGCAGCAAAGGGGGTTGGACTGAAGCTTTCTTT. The full variable domain, completed using reference TRBV5-8 and TRBJ1-1, is EAGVTQSPTHLIKTRGQQATLRCSPISGHTSVYWYQQALGLGLQFLLWYDEGEERNRGNFPPRFSGRQFPNYSSELNVNALELEDSALYLCASSKGGWTEAFFGQGTRLTVV.

The rearrangement links TRBV25-1 to TRBJ1-5; no firm D call. CDR3 size: 14 residues. The germline V gene has CDR1 MGHDK and CDR2 SYGVNS. Trimming left V 5 bases short and J 1 base short, with 9 bases between. The DNA of the CDR3 is TGTGCCAGCAGTACATCGGGGAGCAATCAGCCCCAGCATTTT. Residues: CASSTSGSNQPQHF.

The DNA for the CDR3 is TGTGCCACCAGCGTACCACCGGGACAGGGGGCGCGTATCACCGGGGAGCTGTTTTTT. Translated, it gives CATSVPPGQGARITGELFF. V usage is TRBV24-1 and J usage is TRBJ2-2, with 12 nucleotides matching TRBD1. Germline V CDR1 and CDR2: KGHDR, SFDVKD. After removal of 7 bases from V and 4 bases from J, the junction contained 15 bases not matched to a gene. CDR3 length: 19 residues.

The chain uses TRBV24-1 and TRBJ2-3, with 12 bases lining up with TRBD1. After removal of 6 bases from V and 7 bases from J, the junction contained 7 bases not matched to a gene. Germline CDR1 KGHDR, CDR2 SFDVKD. The length of the CDR3 is 15 residues. The CDR3 nucleotides read TGTGCCACCAGTTCTGGGACAGGGGGCATGAATACGCAGTATTTT. Translation: CATSSGTGGMNTQYF.

The rearrangement joins TRBV10-3 to TRBJ2-7; 11 nucleotides agree with TRBD2. The CDR3 has 14 residues. V dropped 10 bases and J dropped 3; count of bases not matched to a gene: 8. Germline loops: CDR1 ENHRY, CDR2 SYGVKD. This CDR3 is CATHPSGRNYEQYF. The DNA of the CDR3 is TGTGCCACCCACCCTAGCGGGAGGAACTACGAGCAGTACTTC.

In this sample, this clonotype turned up many times. The chain links TRBV18 to TRBJ1-3; D is unresolved. Germline V lookup: CDR1 KGHSH, CDR2 LQKENI. V lost 3 bases and J lost 1, with 7 bases in between. This CDR3 region has 14 residues. CDR3 in amino acids: CASSPGRSGNTIYF. In DNA form, the CDR3 reads TGTGCCAGCTCACCCGGTCGATCTGGAAACACCATATATTTT.